This is a list of T cell receptor beta chains from one sample in a study of T cell changes during pregnancy in multiple sclerosis. TCRdb's table, derived via immunoSEQ multiplex PCR, lists solely in-frame clones and lacks some. The top ten hold approximately 0.43% of the sample, which has under 30,000 clones, 93% seen once. The sample was CD4+ T cells from peripheral blood mononuclear cells, taken after pregnancy. These receptors originate from a female donor with multiple sclerosis, enrolled in a pregnancy study. Each CDR3 is given with its conserved first and last residue. The D gene is left open where the match is weak. Some rows have no size entry. The others give once, few or many, or a class for an expanded clone.

>TRBJ2-6|-|-|TRBV6-1
CASSGMQGRLGANVLTF
TGTGCCAGCAGTGGCATGCAGGGGCGCCTAGGGGCCAACGTCCTGACTTTC
>TRBJ1-5|-|-|TRBV10-3
CAISVARAGGQPQHF
TGTGCCATCAGTGTAGCCAGGGCCGGGGGTCAGCCCCAGCATTTT
>TRBJ2-2|TRBD1|-|TRBV19
CASSNGAGTADTGELFF
TGTGCCAGTAGTAATGGGGCCGGGACAGCCGACACCGGGGAGCTGTTTTTT
>TRBJ2-7|TRBD2|-|TRBV7-9
CASSLERAGYEQYF
TGTGCCAGCAGCTTAGAGCGAGCGGGATACGAGCAGTACTTC
>TRBJ2-1|TRBD2|-|TRBV9
CASSVGGGQGGSSYNEQFF
TGTGCCAGCAGCGTAGGCGGGGGGCAAGGGGGTAGCTCCTACAATGAGCAGTTCTTC
>TRBJ1-5|-|-|TRBV19
CASSKPGQYSNQPQHF
TGTGCCAGTAGTAAGCCCGGACAGTATAGCAATCAGCCCCAGCATTTT
>TRBJ2-7|TRBD2|-|TRBV7-2
CASSLVSVASGYEQYF
TGTGCCAGCAGCTTAGTGTCAGTGGCTAGCGGCTACGAGCAGTACTTC
>TRBJ1-1|-|-|TRBV5-1
CASSLEGRGAFF
TGCGCCAGCAGCTTGGAAGGGCGGGGGGCTTTCTTT
>TRBJ2-5|-|once|TRBV19
CASSITGGTQETQYF
TGTGCCAGTAGTATTACGGGCGGGACCCAAGAGACCCAGTACTTC
>TRBJ1-2|TRBD1|-|TRBV5-1
CASSLTGEVWGYTF
TGCGCCAGCAGCCTGACAGGGGAAGTTTGGGGCTACACCTTC
>TRBJ2-2|TRBD2|-|TRBV10-2
CASSLLGLASITGELFF
TGCGCCAGCAGCCTACTGGGACTAGCGTCTATAACCGGGGAGCTGTTTTTT
>TRBJ1-2|-|-|TRBV29-1
CSAQSFGEPYGYTF
TGCAGCGCCCAGTCTTTCGGGGAGCCTTATGGCTACACCTTC
>TRBJ1-1|TRBD1|-|TRBV4-2
CASSQLGQGGILEAFF
TGTGCCAGCAGCCAACTCGGACAGGGGGGCATCTTAGAAGCTTTCTTT
>TRBJ1-4|-|-|TRBV30
CARQGQGNEKLFF
TGTGCCCGCCAGGGGCAGGGGAATGAAAAACTGTTTTTT
>TRBJ1-1|-|-|TRBV30
CACSTRLVMNTEAFF
TGTGCCTGCTCCACCAGACTGGTCATGAACACTGAAGCTTTCTTT
>TRBJ2-5|TRBD1|-|TRBV18
CASSPGARGETQYF
TGTGCCAGCTCCCCTGGAGCCAGGGGGGAGACCCAGTACTTC
>TRBJ1-3|-|-|TRBV19
CASMGRGFGNTIYF
TGTGCCAGTATGGGCAGGGGCTTTGGAAACACCATATATTTT
>TRBJ2-2|TRBD1|-|TRBV18
CASSPGTGNTGELFF
TGTGCCAGCTCACCCGGGACAGGGAACACCGGGGAGCTGTTTTTT
>TRBJ2-1|TRBD2|-|TRBV7-8
CASSLAASGGSGGEQFF
TGTGCCAGCAGCTTAGCGGCTAGCGGGGGCTCAGGGGGTGAGCAGTTCTTC
>TRBJ2-3|-|-|TRBV5-1
CASSLRDSDTQYF
TGCGCCAGCAGCTTGAGGGACTCAGATACGCAGTATTTT
>TRBJ1-5|-|-|TRBV5-1
CASSPEGQNQPQHF
TGCGCCAGCAGTCCGGAGGGGCAGAATCAGCCCCAGCATTTT
>TRBJ1-2|-|-|TRBV21-1
CASSKEGGTGGVDGYTF
TGTGCCAGCAGCAAAGAAGGGGGAACAGGGGGCGTGGATGGCTACACCTTC
>TRBJ1-2|TRBD1|once|TRBV27
CASSLSWDRLGGYTF
TGTGCCAGCAGTTTATCGTGGGACAGGCTTGGTGGCTACACCTTC
>TRBJ1-2|-|-|TRBV4-1
CASSQDSGSPRGYTF
TGCGCCAGCAGCCAAGATTCGGGATCTCCGCGGGGCTACACCTTC
>TRBJ1-1|-|-|TRBV30
CAWNQGQSANTEAFF
TGTGCCTGGAACCAAGGACAGTCAGCGAACACTGAAGCTTTCTTT
>TRBJ2-7|-|once|TRBV6-5
CASSYGRGRSYEQYF
TGTGCCAGCAGTTACGGCAGGGGAAGGTCCTACGAGCAGTACTTC
>TRBJ1-2|TRBD1|-|TRBV6-1
CASSVNRGYGYTF
TGTGCCAGCAGTGTTAACAGGGGCTATGGCTACACCTTC
>TRBJ1-2|TRBD1|-|TRBV28
CASSPTGSYGYTF
TGTGCCAGCAGCCCGACAGGGTCCTATGGCTACACCTTC
>TRBJ2-3|TRBD1|-|TRBV7-9
CASIKWPRGPKPTDTQYF
TGTGCCAGCATCAAGTGGCCCAGGGGGCCCAAGCCCACAGATACGCAGTATTTT
>TRBJ1-4|TRBD1|-|TRBV6-6
CASSDRGNEKLFF
TGTGCCAGCAGCGACAGGGGTAATGAAAAACTGTTTTTT
>TRBJ1-5|-|once|TRBV15
CATSGGSPGTQHF
TGTGCCACCAGCGGGGGGTCCCCTGGGACCCAGCATTTT
>TRBJ2-5|-|once|TRBV30
CAWSSGLIQETQYF
TGTGCCTGGAGCAGTGGACTGATACAAGAGACCCAGTACTTC
>TRBJ2-7|TRBD1|-|TRBV6-5
CASRIGTAHEQYF
TGTGCCAGCAGAATAGGGACAGCCCACGAGCAGTACTTC
>TRBJ1-5|TRBD1|-|TRBV2
CASARGAGGVSQPQHF
TGTGCCAGCGCCCGAGGGGCAGGGGGCGTATCTCAGCCCCAGCATTTT
>TRBJ2-3|TRBD2|-|TRBV19
CATRLAGATDTQYF
TGTGCCACCAGACTAGCGGGTGCTACAGATACGCAGTATTTT
>TRBJ1-1|TRBD1|few|TRBV6-5
CATRQGLETEAFF
TGTGCCACCCGACAGGGGTTGGAAACTGAAGCTTTCTTT
>TRBJ2-2|TRBD1|-|TRBV29-1
CSVTPGGADGELFF
TGCAGCGTGACACCAGGGGGCGCAGACGGGGAGCTGTTTTTT
>TRBJ1-1|-|-|TRBV14
CASSWARETEAFF
TGTGCCAGCAGCTGGGCCCGGGAAACTGAAGCTTTCTTT
>TRBJ1-1|-|-|TRBV7-3
CASSSYTGEAFF
TGTGCCAGCAGCTCGTACACGGGTGAAGCTTTCTTT
>TRBJ1-1|-|-|TRBV6-5
CASSYWGGRGTEAFF
TGTGCCAGCAGTTACTGGGGAGGGCGGGGCACTGAAGCTTTCTTT
>TRBJ2-1|TRBD2|-|TRBV19
CASSNLAGYNEQFF
TGTGCCAGTAGTAATCTAGCGGGGTACAATGAGCAGTTCTTC
>TRBJ2-7|-|-|TRBV28
CASSLLAGNEQYF
TGTGCCAGCAGTTTGCTCGCAGGGAACGAGCAGTACTTC
>TRBJ2-2|TRBD2|-|TRBV5-1
CASSLAGEGPTGELFF
TGCGCCAGCAGCTTGGCCGGGGAGGGCCCCACCGGGGAGCTGTTTTTT
>TRBJ2-7|-|-|TRBV6-6
CASRWAGLYEQYF
TGTGCCAGCAGGTGGGCCGGCCTCTACGAGCAGTACTTC
>TRBJ1-5|-|few|TRBV6-5
CASSPQGKGPQHF
TGTGCCAGCAGTCCCCAGGGGAAGGGGCCCCAGCATTTT
>TRBJ1-2|TRBD1|-|TRBV23-1
CASRPQTGTDTLNYGYTF
TGCGCCAGCAGACCACAAACCGGGACAGACACCTTAAACTATGGCTACACCTTC
>TRBJ1-2|-|-|TRBV2
CASSDRRGGNGYTF
TGTGCCAGCAGTGATCGAAGAGGCGGGAATGGCTACACCTTC
>TRBJ2-7|TRBD1|-|TRBV18
CASSPRQGPYEQYF
TGTGCCAGCTCACCAAGACAGGGGCCCTACGAGCAGTACTTC